The 28 T cell receptor beta chains below all came from one sample that was sequenced in a study of graft-versus-host responses after intestinal transplantation. Produced via immunoSEQ multiplex PCR; TCRdb's table is partial and in-frame only. In the table there are some 96,000 clones, over 75% of which are singletons. These receptors' targets are unknown. Here the sequenced sample was unstimulated CD4+ T cells sorted from spleen or lymph node cells, taken before transplant. The receptors were sampled from a human donor who was the organ donor for an intestinal transplant.

The rearrangement joins TRBV18 to TRBJ2-7; 7 bases are a match to TRBD2. The germline gives CDR1 KGHSH, CDR2 LQKENI. The J segment lost 2 bases and the V segment lost 3 bases, leaving 1 base of the junction unmatched. This CDR3 has 13 amino acids. In DNA, the CDR3 is TGTGCCAGCTCACCGGCGGGAGCCTACGAGCAGTACTTC. As protein: CASSPAGAYEQYF.

Here the CDR3 DNA reads TGCGCCAGCAGCCTGGACGGGCCATCGATCACAGATACGCAGTATTTT. Translating gives CASSLDGPSITDTQYF. The rearrangement uses TRBV5-1 and TRBJ2-3; D gene uncertain. Looked up from germline, CDR1 is SGHRS and CDR2 is YFSETQ. The CDR3 covers 16 residues. V lost 4 bases and J lost 2, with 17 bases in between.

This clone was seen a single time. The chain joins TRBV5-1 to TRBJ1-2; D not resolved. Germline V gives CDR1 SGHRS, CDR2 YFSETQ. V was trimmed by 7 bases and J by 4 bases, leaving 14 bases between them. This CDR3 contains 13 residues. CDR3 in DNA: TGCGCCAGCGGGGAAGGCGCCAGCTATGGCTACACCTTC. Amino acid sequence: CASGEGASYGYTF. The whole variable domain, filled in from reference TRBV5-1 and TRBJ1-2, reads KAGVTQTPRYLIKTRGQQVTLSCSPISGHRSVSWYQQTPGQGLQFLFEYFSETQRNKGNFPGRFSGRQFSNSRSEMNVSTLELGDSALYLCASGEGASYGYTFGSGTRLTVV.

J is TRBJ2-7 and V is TRBV27, with D hard to call. Germline V gene lookup returns CDR1 MNHEY and CDR2 SMNVEV (reference sequence). The CDR3 covers 14 residues. V was pared by 6 bases and J by 0 bases, with 12 bases between. This CDR3 is CASSLSAVSYEQYF. DNA for the CDR3: TGTGCCAGCAGCCTTTCGGCAGTCTCCTACGAGCAGTACTTC.

The chain links TRBV11-2 to TRBJ1-5; D is possibly TRBD1 (5 bases). Germline CDR1 and CDR2: SGHAT and FQNNGV. The CDR3 length is 17 residues. Trimming took 6 bases from V and 0 from J, leaving 18 bases between them. This chain's CDR3 is CASRFVERQNSNQPQHF. DNA of the CDR3: TGTGCCAGCAGGTTTGTGGAGAGACAGAATAGCAATCAGCCCCAGCATTTT. Filled out from reference TRBV11-2 and TRBJ1-5, the complete variable domain reads EAGVAQSPRYKIIEKRQSVAFWCNPISGHATLYWYQQILGQGPKLLIQFQNNGVVDDSQLPKDRFSAERLKGVDSTLKIQPAKLEDSAVYLCASRFVERQNSNQPQHFGDGTRLSIL.

V usage is TRBV5-6 and J usage is TRBJ2-1; D could derive from TRBD1 or TRBD2 (5 bases each). V lost 2 bases, J lost 5 bases, and 11 bases lay in between. CDR1 is SGHDT and CDR2 is YYEEEE in the germline V gene. This CDR3 is built from 14 residues. The CDR3 protein is CASSFGAQDNEQFF. CDR3 DNA sequence: TGTGCCAGCAGCTTCGGGGCGCAGGACAATGAGCAGTTCTTC.

The rearrangement joins TRBV30 to TRBJ2-3, with 8 nucleotides matching TRBD2. V was clipped by 3 bases and J by 2 bases; unmatched bases: 4. This CDR3 region has 14 residues. Germline assignment: CDR1 GTSNPN and CDR2 SVGIG (reference sequence). Written as DNA, the CDR3 is TGTGCCTGGAGGGCGGGGGGTTCCACAGATACGCAGTATTTT. Protein product: CAWRAGGSTDTQYF.

In nucleotides, the CDR3 is TGTGCCAGTAGTCTCTTGATCGGAGATACGCAGTATTTT. Translated: CASSLLIGDTQYF. V gene TRBV19 combines with J gene TRBJ2-3; D is ambiguous. The CDR3 consists of 13 residues. Trimming stripped 5 bases from V and 5 bases from J, with 11 bases between. Germline lookup yields CDR1 LNHDA and CDR2 SQIVND (reference sequence). Drawing the rest from reference TRBV19 and TRBJ2-3, the complete variable domain is DGGITQSPKYLFRKEGQNVTLSCEQNLNHDAMYWYRQDPGQGLRLIYYSQIVNDFQKGDIAEGYSVSREKKESFPLTVTSAQKNPTAFYLCASSLLIGDTQYFGPGTRLTVL.

The chain recombines TRBV11-2 with TRBJ2-7; D remains unclear. CDR3 length equals 14 residues. V lost 5 bases to trimming and J lost 7 bases, with 18 bases between them. In germline, CDR1 is SGHAT, CDR2 FQNNGV. DNA for the CDR3: TGTGCCAGCAGCAAGACCCTCGAGGCCGGAGAGCAGTACTTC. It codes for CASSKTLEAGEQYF.

V usage is TRBV18 and J usage is TRBJ1-1; a weak D match, TRBD1 (6 bases). The germline V gene encodes CDR1 KGHSH and CDR2 LQKENI. V lost 3 bases to trimming and J lost 2 bases, with 13 bases between them. The CDR3 totals 15 residues. The CDR3 nucleotides are TGTGCCAGCTCACCGTCTACAGGGCTAAACACTGAAGCTTTCTTT. Its translation is CASSPSTGLNTEAFF. Together with reference TRBV18 and TRBJ1-1, the CDR3 gives the full variable domain: NAGVMQNPRHLVRRRGQEARLRCSPMKGHSHVYWYRQLPEEGLKFMVYLQKENIIDESGMPKERFSAEFPKEGPSILRIQQVVRGDSAAYFCASSPSTGLNTEAFFGQGTRLTVV.

V and J are TRBV11-2 and TRBJ2-1; possibly TRBD1 for D (5 bases). The CDR3 spans 13 residues. CDR1 and CDR2 (germline): SGHAT, FQNNGV. V was cut by 0 bases and J by 10 bases, with 10 bases left in between. CDR3 loop: CASSLDRTIEQFF. CDR3 bases: TGTGCCAGCAGCTTAGATAGGACAATAGAGCAGTTCTTC.

Only a few counts were recorded for this clone. The chain couples TRBV18 to TRBJ2-1; D not certain. Germline lookup yields CDR1 KGHSH and CDR2 LQKENI. V lost 3 bases to trimming and J lost 6 bases, with 9 bases between them. The CDR3 is 13 residues long. The CDR3 region is CASSPSPFNEQFF. CDR3 DNA sequence: TGTGCCAGCTCACCCTCCCCTTTCAATGAGCAGTTCTTC.

The chain links TRBV19 to TRBJ1-1, with D possibly matching TRBD1 (5 bases). There are 13 residues in the CDR3. Germline loops: CDR1 LNHDA, CDR2 SQIVND (reference sequence). V lost 3 bases and J 4 bases, leaving 9 bases between the germline ends. CDR3 in amino acids: CASSIDRTTEAFF. The CDR3 DNA reads as TGTGCCAGTAGTATCGACAGAACCACTGAAGCTTTCTTT.

The V gene is TRBV9, the J gene TRBJ1-2, with unresolved D. The CDR3 loop spans 14 amino acids. Trimming stripped 5 bases from V and 5 bases from J, with 16 bases between. Germline V lookup: CDR1 SGDLS, CDR2 YYNGEE. CDR3 nucleotide sequence: TGTGCCAGCAGTTTAATGGCGGAAGGATATGGCTACACCTTC. It yields the protein CASSLMAEGYGYTF.

The chain employs TRBV6-1 and TRBJ2-2, with 8 bases aligning to TRBD1. CDR3 length: 15 amino acids. Germline CDR1 is MNHNS and CDR2 is SASEGT. The CDR3 DNA reads TGTGCTTCCCAAATCGGCAGGGGGCGCACCGGGGAGCTGTTTTTT. Translation: CASQIGRGRTGELFF.

The chain joins TRBV28 to TRBJ2-7; 9 bases map to TRBD1. This CDR3 is 13 amino acids long. V dropped 5 bases and J dropped 7; count of bases not matched to a gene: 6. CDR1 is MDHEN, CDR2 SYDVKM, per germline. The CDR3 DNA follows: TGTGCCAGCAGTCTTCCCGGGACAGGGGAGCAGTACTTC. This sequence encodes CASSLPGTGEQYF.

The V call is TRBV19, the J call TRBJ2-5; a possible D gene is TRBD2 (6 bases). The CDR3 sequence is 12 residues long. Trimming took 3 bases from V and 4 from J, leaving 6 bases between them. CDR1 is LNHDA, CDR2 SQIVND, per germline (reference sequence). This CDR3 reads CASSMGGETQYF. Written as DNA, the CDR3 is TGTGCCAGTAGTATGGGGGGAGAGACCCAGTACTTC.

This chain links TRBV7-3 with TRBJ2-1, with 9 nucleotides matching TRBD1. Trimming at V came to 4 bases and at J to 7 bases, leaving 14 bases not matched to a gene. The length of the CDR3 is 17 residues. In germline, CDR1 is SGHTA, CDR2 FQGTGA. This CDR3 reads CASSSPDRGGFTNEQFF. CDR3 DNA: TGTGCCAGCAGCTCCCCGGACAGGGGAGGTTTTACGAATGAGCAGTTCTTC.

The chain carries TRBV5-5 and TRBJ2-1; 10 positions match TRBD1. CDR1 SGHKS and CDR2 YYEKEE come from the germline V gene (reference sequence). This CDR3 spans 15 amino acids. Germline trimming cut 4 bases from V and 4 bases from J; bases unmatched to any gene: 5. The CDR3 DNA reads TGTGCCAGCAGCGCGGGACAGGGGCTTTACAATGAGCAGTTCTTC. It yields the protein CASSAGQGLYNEQFF.

This clone was picked up one time. The genes are TRBV7-2 and TRBJ2-2; D remains unclear. The CDR3 length is 15 residues. Germline CDR1 reads SGHTA; CDR2 reads FQGNSA. Trimming removed 1 base from V and 2 bases from J, with 8 bases in between. CDR3 bases: TGTGCCAGCAGCTTAGGCGGACCTAACACCGGGGAGCTGTTTTTT. Translating it yields CASSLGGPNTGELFF.

CDR3 region: CASSLYAPLGGWDTDTQYF. The CDR3 DNA reads as TGTGCCAGCAGTTTATACGCCCCATTGGGGGGCTGGGACACAGATACGCAGTATTTT. The V call is TRBV27, the J call TRBJ2-3; either TRBD1 or TRBD2 may fit D (6 bases each). V shed 1 base and J shed 2 bases, with 22 bases lying between them. The CDR3 is made up of 19 amino acids. Germline V gene data show CDR1 as MNHEY and CDR2 as SMNVEV (reference sequence).

This chain joins TRBV7-9 and TRBJ2-3; 7 bases are a match to TRBD1. Germline CDR1 reads SEHNR; CDR2 reads FQNEAQ (reference sequence). The ends lost 8 bases at V and 1 base at J; junction bases unmatched: 9. This CDR3 is built from 15 residues. DNA of the CDR3: TGTGCCAGCCGACATACAGGGGCTGGCACAGATACGCAGTATTTT. Translating gives CASRHTGAGTDTQYF.

The V and J genes are TRBV4-1 and TRBJ1-2; D not resolved. Trimming took off 1 base at V and 2 bases at J, with 8 bases between the two ends. The germline gives CDR1 MGHRA, CDR2 YSYEKL. This CDR3 contains 14 residues. CDR3 in amino acids: CASSQVSGNYGYTF. In nucleotides, the CDR3 is TGCGCCAGCAGCCAAGTATCTGGAAACTATGGCTACACCTTC.

This chain connects TRBV5-1 to TRBJ1-4; TRBD1 might be the D (6 bases). V lost 4 bases, J lost 5 bases, and 9 bases lay in between. Germline lookup yields CDR1 SGHRS and CDR2 YFSETQ. The CDR3 loop spans 13 amino acids. The CDR3 reads CASSQTGNEKLFF. CDR3 DNA sequence: TGCGCCAGCAGCCAAACAGGGAATGAAAAACTGTTTTTT.

This chain connects TRBV7-9 to TRBJ2-7; D is perhaps TRBD1 (6 bases). Germline V gives CDR1 SEHNR, CDR2 FQNEAQ (reference sequence). The CDR3 totals 16 residues. Trimming took off 5 bases at V and 2 bases at J, with 19 bases between the two ends. The CDR3 loop reads CASSPPGTSKTYEQYF. Written as DNA, the CDR3 is TGTGCCAGCAGCCCCCCAGGGACATCCAAAACCTACGAGCAGTACTTC.

The chain carries TRBV5-1 and TRBJ2-2, with TRBD1 matching 7 bases. The CDR3 extends over 15 amino acids. The germline V gene has CDR1 SGHRS and CDR2 YFSETQ. The V gene end was trimmed by 4 bases and the J gene end by 1 base; junction bases not matched to a gene: 4. The CDR3 DNA sequence: TGCGCCAGCAGCCCGACAGGGATGAACACCGGGGAGCTGTTTTTT. This codes for CASSPTGMNTGELFF.

As regards this clone: The identical CDR3 is also encoded by other nucleotide sequences in the sample. The chain is built from TRBV29-1 and TRBJ2-5; possibly TRBD1 for D (6 bases). This CDR3 contains 12 residues. Trimming took 3 bases from V and 2 from J, leaving 7 bases between them. Germline values: CDR1 SQVTM, CDR2 ANQGSEA. CDR3: CSVDRGQETQYF. The CDR3 DNA reads TGCAGCGTTGACAGGGGACAAGAGACCCAGTACTTC.

The chain combines TRBV27 with TRBJ2-3; 7 nucleotides match TRBD1. Germline V gene lookup returns CDR1 MNHEY and CDR2 SMNVEV (reference sequence). V lost 2 bases, J lost 2 bases, and 1 base stayed unmatched. There are 14 residues in the CDR3. The CDR3 bases are TGTGCCAGCAGTTTAGGGACAGCCACAGATACGCAGTATTTT. The encoded protein is CASSLGTATDTQYF.